What follows are 18 T cell receptor beta chains derived from one specimen sequenced in a study of OX40 agonist ivuxolimab in advanced cancers. Repertoires were generated with immunoSEQ multiplex PCR, while TCRdb's copy carries only in-frame clones and drops some. The data show over 75,000 clones, with 90% seen just once and around 1.5% held by the top ten. Sample: CD4+ or CD8+ T cells sorted from blood, taken in a trial of the OX40 agonist ivuxolimab. All receptors come from an adult with an advanced solid tumor such as melanoma, head and neck, liver or kidney cancer.

The chain carries TRBV4-1 and TRBJ2-3, with D unclear. Germline V gives CDR1 MGHRA, CDR2 YSYEKL. The CDR3 is 13 amino acids. V was clipped by 6 bases and J by 0 bases, with 7 bases between them. CDR3: CASSLGSTDTQYF. The DNA of the CDR3 is TGCGCCAGCAGTTTGGGTAGCACAGATACGCAGTATTTT.

The chain recombines TRBV30 with TRBJ2-1, with D perhaps being TRBD1 or TRBD2 (7 bases each). Trimming took off 3 bases at V and 2 bases at J, with 14 bases between the two ends. The germline CDR1 and CDR2 sequences are GTSNPN and SVGIG (reference sequence). The CDR3 runs 15 residues. In DNA, the CDR3 is TGTGCCTGGAGAGGGGGCGGGAGCACCTACAATGAGCAGTTCTTC. Residues: CAWRGGGSTYNEQFF.

The rearrangement joins TRBV5-1 to TRBJ2-6; D is ambiguous. CDR1 and CDR2 from the germline V gene are SGHRS and YFSETQ. This CDR3 comprises 15 residues. The V end lost 4 bases, the J end lost 9 bases, and 17 bases lay between the germline ends. For the CDR3, the DNA is TGCGCCAGCAGCCCGTTAGGCGTGGTTGGCAACGTCCTGACTTTC. Residues: CASSPLGVVGNVLTF.

The rearrangement joins TRBV5-1 to TRBJ1-4; the D gene is possibly TRBD1 (5 bases). Germline CDR1 and CDR2: SGHRS and YFSETQ. V was trimmed by 4 bases and J by 8 bases, leaving 18 bases between them. This CDR3 region has 15 residues. CDR3: CASSVLLGGDEKLFF. Here the CDR3 DNA reads TGCGCCAGCAGCGTCTTGTTGGGGGGTGACGAAAAACTGTTTTTT.

The genes are TRBV20-1 and TRBJ2-3; unclear D gene. CDR3 length equals 11 residues. Germline V lookup: CDR1 DFQATT, CDR2 SNEGSKA (reference sequence). V lost 6 bases and J lost 5, with 9 bases in between. Written as DNA, the CDR3 is TGCAGTGCCAGGTGGGGAGATACGCAGTATTTT. Translating gives CSARWGDTQYF.

The genes are TRBV7-6 and TRBJ1-3; D uncertain. CDR1 and CDR2 (germline): SGHVS, FNYEAQ. The V end was cut by 2 bases, the J end by 2 bases, with 10 bases between. This CDR3 has 15 amino acids. DNA of the CDR3: TGTGCCAGCAGCTTAAGGGCAGATCCTGGAAACACCATATATTTT. Amino acids: CASSLRADPGNTIYF.

The chain uses TRBV7-2 and TRBJ1-2; 8 nucleotides align to TRBD1. The trim removed 5 bases at V and 6 bases at J, leaving 11 bases unmatched. Germline assignment: CDR1 SGHTA and CDR2 FQGNSA. The CDR3 is 15 residues long. This CDR3 reads CASSPRAGRGHGYTF. CDR3 DNA sequence: TGTGCCAGCAGCCCGCGAGCGGGCAGGGGGCATGGCTACACCTTC.

The V gene is TRBV28, the J gene TRBJ1-2; D gene unclear. The CDR3 is 12 amino acids. CDR1 MDHEN and CDR2 SYDVKM come from the germline V gene. V gave up 7 bases and J gave up 4 bases, with 10 bases separating them. This chain's CDR3 is CASTAGSYGYTF. As DNA, the CDR3 is TGTGCCAGCACGGCGGGAAGCTATGGCTACACCTTC.

The rearrangement joins TRBV28 to TRBJ1-5; a weak D match, TRBD1 (5 bases). Between the trimmed V and J ends, which lost 6 bases and 4 bases, there was a span of 22 bases. Germline CDR1 is MDHEN and CDR2 is SYDVKM. The CDR3 is 17 amino acids. CDR3 sequence reads: CASSMAEVTVFNQPQHF. DNA of the CDR3: TGTGCCAGCAGCATGGCGGAAGTGACAGTTTTTAATCAGCCCCAGCATTTT.

The rearrangement joins TRBV7-9 to TRBJ1-1; D may be TRBD1 (5 bases). CDR1 SEHNR and CDR2 FQNEAQ come from the germline V gene (reference sequence). The CDR3 sequence is 14 residues long. The ends were cut back, 5 bases at V and 1 base at J, with 11 bases in the middle. CDR3 region: CASSPRQRNTEAFF. The CDR3 DNA follows: TGTGCCAGCAGCCCCCGACAGAGGAACACTGAAGCTTTCTTT.

The rearrangement links TRBV4-3 to TRBJ2-3; 8 bases align to TRBD2. The V gene's germline CDR1 is LGHNA and CDR2 YSLEER. Unmatched junction bases numbered 8, after V lost 4 bases and J lost 2 bases. The CDR3 contains 16 residues. The DNA for the CDR3 is TGCGCCAGCAGCCCCGGAGGACTAGCATTCACAGATACGCAGTATTTT. It yields the protein CASSPGGLAFTDTQYF.

The chain couples TRBV11-3 to TRBJ2-3, with TRBD1 as a possible D gene (5 bases). CDR1 is SGHNT, CDR2 YENEEA, per germline. The CDR3 has 15 amino acids. The germline V and J ends were trimmed by 3 bases and 0 bases, with 10 bases remaining between them. The CDR3 nucleotides are TGTGCCAGCAGCTTGGGGCAAGCTAGCACAGATACGCAGTATTTT. Protein: CASSLGQASTDTQYF.

The J gene is TRBJ2-7, the V gene TRBV2, with 9 bases identical to TRBD1. The CDR3 is 14 amino acids. Germline V gene lookup returns CDR1 SNHLY and CDR2 FYNNEI. The junction had 5 bases not matched to a gene; V was cut back by 6 bases and J by 2 bases. DNA for the CDR3: TGTGCCAGCAGACTACAGGGGGCCACCTACGAGCAGTACTTC. Protein sequence: CASRLQGATYEQYF.

J is TRBJ1-2 and V is TRBV18, with TRBD1 as a possible D gene (6 bases). The CDR3 has 14 residues. Looked up from germline, CDR1 is KGHSH and CDR2 is LQKENI. Trimming shortened V by 8 bases and J by 2 bases, and 15 bases separated the two germline ends. In DNA, the CDR3 is TGTGCCAGCACCAAACAGGGAAACAACTATGGCTACACCTTC. This codes for CASTKQGNNYGYTF. The full variable domain, its missing parts supplied by reference TRBV18 and TRBJ1-2, is NAGVMQNPRHLVRRRGQEARLRCSPMKGHSHVYWYRQLPEEGLKFMVYLQKENIIDESGMPKERFSAEFPKEGPSILRIQQVVRGDSAAYFCASTKQGNNYGYTFGSGTRLTVV.

This clone came up once. The gene calls are TRBV6-1 and TRBJ2-1, with 12 bases fitting TRBD2. V was clipped by 2 bases and J by 2 bases; unmatched bases: 4. Germline V lookup: CDR1 MNHNS, CDR2 SASEGT. This CDR3 spans 17 amino acids. The CDR3 here is CASSESWTSGTYNEQFF. The CDR3 DNA reads TGTGCCAGCAGTGAATCCTGGACTAGCGGGACCTACAATGAGCAGTTCTTC.

The chain is built from TRBV25-1 and TRBJ2-3, with 10 bases aligning to TRBD1. CDR1 is MGHDK, CDR2 SYGVNS, per germline. The CDR3 totals 17 residues. Trimming took 3 bases from V and 4 from J; bases not matched to a gene: 10. As DNA, the CDR3 is TGTGCCAGCAGTGACTTTGGTCCGGGACAGGGGTCAGATACGCAGTATTTT. Protein product: CASSDFGPGQGSDTQYF.

The genes are TRBV27 and TRBJ2-7, with 7 bases identical to TRBD2. Germline V gives CDR1 MNHEY, CDR2 SMNVEV (reference sequence). CDR3 size: 15 residues. After removal of 4 bases from V and 1 base from J, the junction contained 7 bases not matched to a gene. The CDR3 DNA reads TGTGCCAGCAGTTCCTTTCTAGCGGAATCCTACGAGCAGTACTTC. Translating it yields CASSSFLAESYEQYF.

This chain connects TRBV11-1 to TRBJ2-3, with TRBD2 matching over 8 bases. J lost 6 bases, V lost 3 bases, and 2 bases had no gene match. CDR1 and CDR2 (germline): SGHAT, FQDESV (reference sequence). The CDR3 is 13 amino acids. The CDR3 nucleotides read TGTGCCAGCAGCTTCGGCGGGAGGGATACGCAGTATTTT. Protein: CASSFGGRDTQYF.